The 30 T cell receptor beta chains listed next were all sequenced from one sample in a study of low-dose radiotherapy and immunotherapy resistance in tumors. TRAV- and TRBV-specific primers primed first-strand cDNA, covering alpha and beta chains. The authors ran about 21 PCR cycles to amplify TCRs with a constant-region primer and V-primer adapter. TCRdb analysed the reads with MiXCR anew, one entry per CDR3 protein. The table has 95,000 to 100,000 distinct CDR3 sequences, about 20% seen once. As to time point: after trial treatment. Treatment specified: LDRT plus nivolumab, ipilimumab, low-dose cyclophosphamide and aspirin (RACIN trial). This material consisted of PBMCs, taken after low-dose radiotherapy plus immunotherapy. The receptors were gathered from a male donor with prostate cancer.

This clonotype occurred many times. This rearrangement joins TRBV18 to TRBJ2-5; tentatively, D is TRBD1 (6 bases). The CDR3 has 14 amino acids. The V end was cut by 3 bases, the J end by 4 bases, with 12 bases between. Germline CDR1 is KGHSH and CDR2 is LQKENI. Here the CDR3 reads CASSPPTGRETQYF. The CDR3 DNA reads TGTGCCAGCTCACCGCCAACAGGGCGAGAGACCCAGTACTTC.

This clonotype occurred many times. V usage is TRBV20-1 and J usage is TRBJ1-6, with D possibly matching TRBD1 (5 bases). The V gene's germline CDR1 is DFQATT and CDR2 SNEGSKA (reference sequence). The length of the CDR3 is 14 residues. V lost 3 bases and J lost 10, with 16 bases in between. The CDR3 reads CSASAAGRRSPLHF. DNA of the CDR3: TGCAGTGCTAGCGCAGCGGGGCGACGGTCACCCCTCCACTTT.

The table lists this clonotype with many counts. The rearrangement links TRBV15 to TRBJ1-5; D is perhaps TRBD1 (5 bases). The V gene lost 1 base and the J gene lost 6 bases, with 7 bases spanning the gap. This CDR3 region has 13 residues. Germline CDR1 reads LNHNV; CDR2 reads YYDKDF (reference sequence). CDR3 DNA sequence: TGTGCCACCAGCAGAGCTCAGGGTCAGCCCCAGCATTTT. Protein product: CATSRAQGQPQHF.

This clonotype was picked up many times. This chain links TRBV6-2 or TRBV6-3 with TRBJ2-7; D remains unclear. From germline, CDR1 is MNHEY and CDR2 SVGEGT. The CDR3 length is 14 residues. V was pared by 5 bases and J by 0 bases, with 11 bases between. The DNA of the CDR3 is TGTGCCAGCAGTGAACGGATCAGCTCCTACGAGCAGTACTTC. Translating it yields CASSERISSYEQYF.

This clonotype showed up many times. V usage is TRBV7-9 and J usage is TRBJ2-4; D call uncertain. The germline CDR1 and CDR2 sequences are SEHNR and FQNEAQ (reference sequence). V dropped 0 bases and J dropped 5 bases, with 2 bases sitting between them. This CDR3 is built from 12 residues. CDR3 coding DNA: TGTGCCAGCAGCTTAGCTGAAAACATTCAGTACTTC. Encoded protein: CASSLAENIQYF. The entire variable domain, with the rest obtained from reference TRBV7-9 and TRBJ2-4, is as follows: DTGVSQNPRHKITKRGQNVTFRCDPISEHNRLYWYRQTLGQGPEFLTYFQNEAQLEKSRLLSDRFSAERPKGSFSTLEIQRTEQGDSAMYLCASSLAENIQYFGAGTRLSVL.

This clonotype has ten or more counts. The genes are TRBV7-2 and TRBJ2-7; no reliable D call. Germline CDR1 reads SGHTA; CDR2 reads FQGNSA. The ends were cut back, 5 bases at V and 2 bases at J, with 16 bases in the middle. The CDR3 length is 15 residues. The CDR3 region is CASSPDLGKPYEQYF. CDR3 DNA sequence: TGTGCCAGCAGCCCAGACTTGGGTAAACCCTACGAGCAGTACTTC.

The V gene is TRBV29-1, the J gene TRBJ2-1; 8 positions match TRBD2. CDR1 and CDR2 from the germline V gene are SQVTM and ANQGSEA. The ends lost 8 bases at V and 10 bases at J; junction bases unmatched: 13. The CDR3 runs 13 residues. The CDR3 nucleotides are TGCAGCTCCCAGCGGGAGCTTACTTCGGAGCAGTTCTTC. Amino acids: CSSQRELTSEQFF.

This clonotype showed up just a few times. V and J are TRBV12-3 or TRBV12-4 and TRBJ2-4, with 8 positions matching TRBD1. CDR3 length: 15 residues. Unmatched junction bases numbered 3, after V lost 4 bases and J lost 1 base. The CDR3 DNA follows: TGTGCCAGCAGTTGGGGACAGGCGGCCAAAAACATTCAGTACTTC. Its protein product is CASSWGQAAKNIQYF.

The chain is built from TRBV12-3 or TRBV12-4 and TRBJ2-3; D is possibly TRBD2 (5 bases). The length of the CDR3 is 15 residues. Trimming shortened V by 5 bases and J by 4 bases, and 16 bases separated the two germline ends. The CDR3 DNA reads as TGTGCCAGCAGTCCCGCACTAGGCTCAGCAGATACGCAGTATTTT. This gives the protein CASSPALGSADTQYF.

This clonotype occurred many times. The chain is built from TRBV4-1 and TRBJ1-5; no clear D. CDR3 length equals 17 residues. The germline gives CDR1 MGHRA, CDR2 YSYEKL. The V end lost 2 bases, the J end lost 1 base, and 15 bases lay between the germline ends. The CDR3 DNA reads TGCGCCAGCAGCCAACCTACAGATTTCGGAAGCAATCAGCCCCAGCATTTT. As protein: CASSQPTDFGSNQPQHF.

The chain combines TRBV11-2 with TRBJ2-7; D may be TRBD1 (6 bases). The CDR3 is 14 amino acids. Trimming removed 5 bases from V and 3 bases from J, with 14 bases in between. CDR1 SGHAT and CDR2 FQNNGV come from the germline V gene. The CDR3 bases are TGTGCCAGCAGCCAAGGGCAGGGGATCTACGAGCAGTACTTC. Translation gives CASSQGQGIYEQYF.

This chain uses TRBV2 with TRBJ2-3, with D possibly being TRBD1 (5 bases). CDR3 length equals 15 residues. The V end was cut by 2 bases, the J end by 0 bases, with 9 bases between. Germline CDR1 and CDR2: SNHLY and FYNNEI. CDR3 sequence (DNA): TGTGCCAGCAGTGAAACCTGGGGCAGCACAGATACGCAGTATTTT. Translation: CASSETWGSTDTQYF.

Ten or more counts support this clonotype. The chain has TRBV6-1 and TRBJ1-5; D is uncertain. V lost 4 bases, J lost 3 bases, and 7 bases lay in between. The CDR3 contains 13 residues. Germline V lookup: CDR1 MNHNS, CDR2 SASEGT. CDR3 residues: CASSADFNQPQHF. Here the CDR3 DNA reads TGTGCCAGCAGTGCAGACTTCAATCAGCCCCAGCATTTT.

Ten or more counts support this clonotype. The rearrangement uses TRBV9 and TRBJ2-1, with TRBD1 as a possible D gene (5 bases). The V and J ends lost 0 bases and 1 base respectively, with 11 bases between them. The CDR3 loop spans 16 amino acids. Germline CDR1 and CDR2: SGDLS and YYNGEE. The CDR3 is CASSVVSQGSYNEQFF. The CDR3 DNA sequence: TGTGCCAGCAGCGTAGTCTCCCAGGGATCCTACAATGAGCAGTTCTTC. Complete variable domain (other parts from reference TRBV9 and TRBJ2-1): DSGVTQTPKHLITATGQRVTLRCSPRSGDLSVYWYQQSLDQGLQFLIQYYNGEERAKGNILERFSAQQFPDLHSELNLSSLELGDSALYFCASSVVSQGSYNEQFFGPGTRLTVL.

This clonotype was observed at least ten times. The V and J genes are TRBV20-1 and TRBJ2-4, with D unclear. There are 16 residues in the CDR3. V lost 0 bases, J lost 0 bases, and 12 bases lay in between. In germline, CDR1 is DFQATT, CDR2 SNEGSKA (reference sequence). The CDR3 DNA is TGCAGTGCTAGAGACCGATTCTTAGTAGCCAAAAACATTCAGTACTTC. Protein product: CSARDRFLVAKNIQYF.

Worth noting for this clonotype: A read error is the likely source, as a far larger clone sits one nucleotide away. This chain links TRBV5-4 with TRBJ2-1, with D possibly called TRBD1 or TRBD2 (6 bases each). Germline V gives CDR1 SGHNT, CDR2 YYREEE (reference sequence). The CDR3 covers 16 residues. Trimming removed 3 bases from V and 9 bases from J, with 22 bases in between. The CDR3 reads CASSSRDLRGGGEQFF. The DNA of the CDR3 is TGTGCCAGCAGCTCCCGGGACCTCCGAGGAGGGGGTGAGCAGTTCTTC.

This clonotype was recorded at least ten times. The chain joins TRBV4-1 to TRBJ2-5, with a tentative D call TRBD2 (5 bases). The V and J ends lost 2 bases and 3 bases respectively, with 13 bases between them. Looked up from germline, CDR1 is MGHRA and CDR2 is YSYEKL. This CDR3 has 15 residues. The DNA for the CDR3 is TGCGCCAGCAGCCAACTTCCGCGGACTGAAGAGACCCAGTACTTC. It translates to CASSQLPRTEETQYF.

In this sample, this clonotype turned up many times. This rearrangement joins TRBV10-3 to TRBJ1-5; tentative D call: TRBD1 (6 bases). This CDR3 is built from 16 residues. V lost 0 bases to trimming and J lost 4 bases, with 13 bases between them. Germline CDR1 and CDR2: ENHRY and SYGVKD. CDR3 nucleotides: TGTGCCATCAGTGAGTCGAGAAGGGGGGATAATCAGCCCCAGCATTTT. This sequence encodes CAISESRRGDNQPQHF.

Concerning this clonotype itself: One base separates it from a far larger clone, so it is likely a read error. The CDR3 protein is CASRAPGGADQPQHF. The DNA of the CDR3 is TGTGCCAGCAGGGCCCCAGGGGGGGCCGATCAGCCCCAGCATTTT. The chain carries TRBV6-6 and TRBJ1-5; 7 bases line up with TRBD1. Germline lookup yields CDR1 MNHNY and CDR2 SVGAGI (reference sequence). The CDR3 runs 15 residues. With V trimmed by 6 bases and J by 5 bases, 10 bases remained unmatched.

The sample holds many counts of this clonotype. The chain carries TRBV7-2 and TRBJ2-1, with 7 bases that match TRBD2. CDR1 SGHTA and CDR2 FQGNSA come from the germline V gene. Germline trimming cut 5 bases from V and 1 base from J; bases unmatched to any gene: 11. The CDR3 runs 17 residues. The CDR3, as DNA: TGTGCCAGCAGCCCCACGGGGGGTTTAGGGTCCTACAATGAGCAGTTCTTC. It specifies CASSPTGGLGSYNEQFF.

This clonotype was observed at least ten times. Here the CDR3 DNA reads TGTGCCAGCAGCTTGTTTTATACCTCCTACGAGCAGTACTTC. The encoded protein is CASSLFYTSYEQYF. This rearrangement joins TRBV5-6 to TRBJ2-7; D gene uncertain. Germline CDR1 reads SGHDT; CDR2 reads YYEEEE. The CDR3 sequence is 14 residues long. Trimming removed 1 base at V and 0 bases at J, with 8 bases between.

This clonotype was seen at least ten times. The V gene is TRBV7-2, the J gene TRBJ2-7; D is undetermined. The length of the CDR3 is 13 residues. V lost 5 bases to trimming and J lost 6 bases, with 14 bases between them. The germline V gene encodes CDR1 SGHTA and CDR2 FQGNSA. The CDR3 DNA reads TGTGCCAGCAGCCCCGGGCCACTTGGCGAGCAGTACTTC. This sequence encodes CASSPGPLGEQYF.

This sequence joins TRBV7-9 and TRBJ2-7; 10 bases are a match to TRBD1. This CDR3 comprises 16 residues. The ends lost 8 bases at V and 5 bases at J; junction bases unmatched: 15. Germline values: CDR1 SEHNR, CDR2 FQNEAQ (reference sequence). The CDR3 bases are TGTGCCAGCCGGAAGGGCACCGGGACAGGGGACGACGAGCAGTACTTC. It translates to CASRKGTGTGDDEQYF.

At least ten counts were recorded for this clonotype. The genes are TRBV2 and TRBJ1-1; TRBD1 might be the D (5 bases). This CDR3 has 12 amino acids. Trimming stripped 3 bases from V and 5 bases from J, with 7 bases between. Per germline, CDR1 SNHLY and CDR2 FYNNEI. Here the CDR3 reads CASSERGTEAFF. DNA for the CDR3: TGTGCCAGCAGTGAGAGGGGTACTGAAGCTTTCTTT.

The V call is TRBV4-1, the J call TRBJ2-2, with TRBD1 matching 10 bases. The J segment lost 6 bases and the V segment lost 4 bases, leaving 11 bases of the junction unmatched. The V gene's germline CDR1 is MGHRA and CDR2 YSYEKL. The length of the CDR3 is 17 residues. CDR3 DNA: TGCGCCAGCAGCCCACAGGGCGGGACAGGGGCCCCCGGGGAGCTGTTTTTT. Translation gives CASSPQGGTGAPGELFF.

This clonotype was observed many times. The rearrangement joins TRBV14 to TRBJ2-1; D gene unclear. The length of the CDR3 is 16 residues. Per the germline V gene, CDR1 is SGHDN and CDR2 is FVKESK. V was shortened by 3 bases and J by 3 bases, with 15 bases between the two germline ends. CDR3 bases: TGTGCCAGCAGCCACCCAATACGGCTCGGCTACAATGAGCAGTTCTTC. Its translation: CASSHPIRLGYNEQFF.

In its sample, this clonotype was seen many times. The chain has TRBV19 and TRBJ1-5; D remains ambiguous. CDR3 length equals 16 residues. Per the germline V gene, CDR1 is LNHDA and CDR2 is SQIVND (reference sequence). The ends were cut back, 3 bases at V and 6 bases at J, with 18 bases in the middle. The CDR3, as DNA: TGTGCCAGTAGTATCGCGGGCGAAGGAGGGAGTCAGCCCCAGCATTTT. Translation: CASSIAGEGGSQPQHF. Full variable domain (missing parts from reference TRBV19 and TRBJ1-5): DGGITQSPKYLFRKEGQNVTLSCEQNLNHDAMYWYRQDPGQGLRLIYYSQIVNDFQKGDIAEGYSVSREKKESFPLTVTSAQKNPTAFYLCASSIAGEGGSQPQHFGDGTRLSIL.

This clonotype has ten or more counts. This sequence joins TRBV4-1 and TRBJ1-2; D not certain. CDR1 is MGHRA and CDR2 is YSYEKL in the germline V gene. The V gene lost 8 bases and the J gene lost 0 bases, with 22 bases spanning the gap. The CDR3 contains 17 residues. CDR3 protein: CASRRTLGYGANYGYTF. The CDR3 DNA reads as TGCGCCAGCCGCCGGACCCTTGGGTATGGAGCTAACTATGGCTACACCTTC.

The chain is built from TRBV12-3 or TRBV12-4 and TRBJ2-7, with a weak D call TRBD1 (6 bases). The ends were cut back, 9 bases at V and 5 bases at J, with 14 bases in the middle. The CDR3 contains 12 residues. The DNA of the CDR3 is TGTGCCAGTAGGTTCGGGACAAACGAGCAGTACTTC. Its protein is CASRFGTNEQYF.

This clonotype came up many times. V usage is TRBV7-9 and J usage is TRBJ2-1; 11 bases align to TRBD2. Germline assignment: CDR1 SEHNR and CDR2 FQNEAQ (reference sequence). The CDR3 has 15 residues. V trimming: 5 bases; J trimming: 8 bases; junction bases outside the gene matches: 8. The DNA for the CDR3 is TGTGCCAGCAGCCCGACTAGCGGGGAGTACGATGAGCAGTTCTTC. Encoded protein: CASSPTSGEYDEQFF. Drawing the rest from reference TRBV7-9 and TRBJ2-1, the complete variable domain is DTGVSQNPRHKITKRGQNVTFRCDPISEHNRLYWYRQTLGQGPEFLTYFQNEAQLEKSRLLSDRFSAERPKGSFSTLEIQRTEQGDSAMYLCASSPTSGEYDEQFFGPGTRLTVL.